The sequence of this TCR beta chain was determined in a study of regulatory T cells in long-lasting Graves disease. Time point described: persistent/refractory GD, antithyroid drugs over 5 years with positive TRAb. Generation of the TCR library employed RNA extracted from PBMCs. EDTA tubes were used for drawing nine milliliters of peripheral blood. HTBI primers from iRepertoire and Arm-PCR of CDR3 regions yielded the TCR beta libraries. TCRdb itself ran the multiplex PCR reads through MiXCR, one entry per CDR3 protein. The data show hundreds of thousands of distinct CDR3 sequences, about 22% seen once. From germline, CDR1 is MDHEN and CDR2 SYDVKM. The CDR3 has 14 amino acids. Trimming took 5 bases from V and 4 from J, leaving 12 bases between them.

The chain couples TRBV28 to TRBJ2-1, with TRBD1 as a possible D gene (6 bases). The starting material was peripheral blood mononuclear cells (PBMCs), obtained when the disease was refractory, from a patient treated with antithyroid drugs. The sequence came from a female donor with Graves disease. The CDR3 region has the DNA TGTGCCAGCAGTATACGGACAGATTACAATGAGCAGTTCTTC. Protein: CASSIRTDYNEQFF.